This entry concerns a single T cell receptor (beta chain). Using immunoSEQ multiplex PCR, the repertoire was profiled, and TCRdb retains in-frame clones only, with some absent. The sample has about 160,000 clones; roughly 80% are singletons. This sample is part of a study of cytotoxic CD8 clonotypes in ibrutinib-treated CLL. This CDR3 is built from 14 residues. Germline values: CDR1 SGHRS, CDR2 YFSETQ. V lost 10 bases and J lost 6; bases outside the gene matches: 5. The receptor comes from a human donor with chronic lymphocytic leukemia. The material was PBMCs, obtained after 24 months of ibrutinib treatment. The chain combines TRBV5-1 with TRBJ2-3, with TRBD2 identical over 16 bases. The CDR3 nucleotides are TGCGCCGGGACTAGCGGGGGGGCGGAGGATACGCAGTATTTT. Amino acid sequence: CAGTSGGAEDTQYF.